Listed below are T cell receptor beta chains from one sample, sequenced in a study of shared clonotypes between healthy human individuals. The method was immunoSEQ multiplex PCR; TCRdb's version includes in-frame clones alone and lacks a portion of them. The sample holds roughly 1,500,000 clones, 97% to 99% seen once. What was sequenced was naive CD4+ T cells sorted from blood. The receptors stem from a man aged 30-40 years in good health. CDR3s leave out the opening cysteine and the closing phenylalanine or tryptophan. Not all rows give a size; the values are once, few, many and, for expanded clones, a class.

CDR3	size	J	V	length
SPAAGYT	.	TRBJ1-2	TRBV29-1	7
ASSLPYNEQF	few	TRBJ2-1	TRBV28	10
ASREYNEQF	.	TRBJ2-1	TRBV19	9
ASSDFSLPGTQH	.	TRBJ1-5	TRBV25-1	12
ASSFRGTGELF	.	TRBJ2-2	TRBV14	11
ASSLGLLSTSGTYEQY	.	TRBJ2-7	TRBV5-1	16
ASSPDQYGYT	.	TRBJ1-2	TRBV18	10
ASSQGAGSSYNEQF	.	TRBJ2-1	TRBV9	14
ASSPDMNTEAF	.	TRBJ1-1	TRBV18	11
ASSPREPGLAEETQY	once	TRBJ2-5	TRBV18	15
ASSLRRPATYWVQY	.	TRBJ2-7	TRBV11-3	14
ASSLFVAGGETQY	.	TRBJ2-5	TRBV27	13
ASSQGTGARGYT	.	TRBJ1-2	TRBV25-1	12
ASSYGPPLGQF	.	TRBJ2-1	TRBV6-6	11
ASRDLQGAYGYT	.	TRBJ1-2	TRBV28	12
ASSHQGQGLLYGYT	.	TRBJ1-2	TRBV4-3	14
ASSFQTSGYNEQF	once	TRBJ2-1	TRBV5-4	13
ASSEYFLTGENGYT	.	TRBJ1-2	TRBV25-1	14
ASSLGYRDDTQY	.	TRBJ2-3	TRBV11-3	12
ASSSTGQTDTQY	.	TRBJ2-3	TRBV5-1	12
ASSMAGAGDTQY	.	TRBJ2-3	TRBV28	12
ASSNSGGNTIY	.	TRBJ1-3	TRBV5-1	11
ASSRTQGGEQY	.	TRBJ2-7	TRBV5-6	11
ASSTMGYTGEQY	.	TRBJ2-7	TRBV13	12
ASSQVGPSADTQY	.	TRBJ2-3	TRBV4-1	13
ASSLGLAGVFSYEQY	.	TRBJ2-7	TRBV7-2	15
ASSQDLGPDYGYT	.	TRBJ1-2	TRBV4-2	13
ASSLTSGTYEQY	.	TRBJ2-7	TRBV11-2	12
ASSKTLAGGPYQETQY	.	TRBJ2-5	TRBV9	16
ASSLTGRSYEQY	.	TRBJ2-7	TRBV19	12
ASSRATTNEKLF	.	TRBJ1-4	TRBV19	12
ASSLDSYYMNTEAF	.	TRBJ1-1	TRBV5-4	14
ASKLQGLGRVNTEAF	.	TRBJ1-1	TRBV5-1	15
ASSSITGNTGELF	.	TRBJ2-2	TRBV5-1	13
AWSRELAGNSYEQY	.	TRBJ2-7	TRBV30	14
ASSLLISANQPQH	.	TRBJ1-5	TRBV7-8	13
SVRDRSNYGYT	.	TRBJ1-2	TRBV29-1	11
ASSLEFVGRASNEQF	once	TRBJ2-1	TRBV7-2	15
ASSRDFSYEQY	.	TRBJ2-7	TRBV28	11
ASSFPTGGGELF	.	TRBJ2-2	TRBV7-3	12
ASSLVPYNEQF	.	TRBJ2-1	TRBV5-1	11
ASSSVNRETGTQY	.	TRBJ2-5	TRBV6-5	13
ASSEPGQLNTEAF	.	TRBJ1-1	TRBV9	13
ASSGAYEQY	.	TRBJ2-7	TRBV5-1	9
ASSLGVQGSGYGYT	once	TRBJ1-2	TRBV7-6	14